This T cell receptor beta chain was identified in a study of OX40 agonist ivuxolimab in advanced cancers. In the study overall: Every 2 weeks, patients got intravenous ivuxolimab at one of six dose levels (0.01-10 mg/kg). Therapy given before enrollment (anti-PD-1, anti-PD-L1 or anti-CTLA-4) was allowed, and around 40% had some.

Remarks on this clone: What it recognizes is unknown.

Clones were sequenced by immunoSEQ multiplex PCR, and TCRdb holds only the in-frame ones, with some missing. This table has some 8,000 clones, 75% to 85% appearing once. Patients with autoimmune history or systemic immunosuppression were excluded. Study-wide points: No determination was made of the antigen specificity of the expanded peripheral T cells.

The sequence was obtained from an adult with an advanced solid tumor such as melanoma, head and neck, liver or kidney cancer. The source material was CD4+ or CD8+ T cells sorted from blood, sampled in a trial of the OX40 agonist ivuxolimab.

The CDR3: CASSQLEEQFF. In nucleotides, the CDR3 is TGTGCCAGCAGTCAGCTAGAGGAGCAGTTCTTC. The J gene is TRBJ2-1, the V gene TRBV27; D unclear. The CDR3 runs 11 residues. Germline CDR1 reads MNHEY; CDR2 reads SMNVEV (reference sequence). The germline V and J ends were trimmed by 5 bases and 10 bases, with 9 bases remaining between them.